This T cell receptor beta chain derives from a study of Graves' ophthalmopathy and Graves' hyperthyroidism. General study points: Detection in blood was also observed for most expanded thyroid clonotypes above 0.001 frequency.

For this clonotype: Antigen: not known.

RNA served as the template for amplifying TCR beta CDR3 regions. Second-round multiplex PCR followed a first-round RT-PCR using HTBI primers. TCRdb re-called the multiplex PCR reads through MiXCR, storing one row per CDR3 protein. This table has roughly 400,000 distinct CDR3 sequences, 15% to 20% appearing once. The CDR3 is made up of 15 amino acids. V shed 4 bases, J shed 3 bases, and the junction held 6 bases outside the gene matches. Germline CDR1 is MNHNS and CDR2 is SASEGT. Orbital computed tomography, thyroid ultrasound, TRAb, serum thyroxine and clinical symptoms formed the basis of diagnosis. The sequence derives from a woman aged 18-29 years with Graves' ophthalmopathy. Specimen: peripheral blood. V gene TRBV6-1 combines with J gene TRBJ1-1, with 9 bases lining up with TRBD1. CDR3 nucleotide sequence: TGTGCCAGCAGTGGGGGACAGGGCCAGGACACTGAAGCTTTCTTT. Protein sequence: CASSGGQGQDTEAFF.